This T cell receptor (beta chain) comes out of a study of early T cells in non-severe SARS-CoV-2 infection. At the level of the study: Sequencing input comprised bulk RNA from unsorted whole blood; chain pairing was not available. Study-level points and caveats: Private and CD4 specificities were missed by VDJdb matching, skewed to anti-spike CD8.

Attachment of unique molecular identifiers was made to individual cDNA molecules. MiXCR was run by TCRdb on the 5' RACE reads, yielding one entry per CDR3 protein. The sample shows approximately 73,000 distinct CDR3 sequences, 10% to 15% of them seen only once. Notes on this clonotype: Its specificity is not known.

CDR3 size: 15 residues. The V and J ends lost 5 bases and 8 bases, in that order; junction bases with no gene match: 6. CDR1 MDHEN and CDR2 SYDVKM come from the germline V gene. This clonotype originated in an adult who was a healthcare worker with PCR-confirmed SARS-CoV-2 infection or an uninfected control (not recorded which). The chain is built from TRBV28 and TRBJ2-1; 13 positions agree with TRBD2. Specimen: whole blood. The CDR3 DNA reads TGTGCCAGCAGTCGGGGACTAGCGGGAAGGGATGAGCAGTTCTTC. Translation gives CASSRGLAGRDEQFF. Drawing the rest from reference TRBV28 and TRBJ2-1, the complete variable domain is DVKVTQSSRYLVKRTGEKVFLECVQDMDHENMFWYRQDPGLGLRLIYFSYDVKMKEKGDIPEGYSVSREKKERFSLILESASTNQTSMYLCASSRGLAGRDEQFFGPGTRLTVL.